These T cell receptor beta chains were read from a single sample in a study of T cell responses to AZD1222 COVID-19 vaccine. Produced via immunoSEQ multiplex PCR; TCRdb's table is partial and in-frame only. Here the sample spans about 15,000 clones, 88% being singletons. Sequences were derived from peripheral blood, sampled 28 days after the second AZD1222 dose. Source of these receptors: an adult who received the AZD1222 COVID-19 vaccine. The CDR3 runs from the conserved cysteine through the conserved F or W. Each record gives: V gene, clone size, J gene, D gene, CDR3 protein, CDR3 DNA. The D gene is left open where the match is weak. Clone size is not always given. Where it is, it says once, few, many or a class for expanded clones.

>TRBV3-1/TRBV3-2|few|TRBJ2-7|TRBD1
CASSQDITGASYEQYF
TGTGCCAGCAGCCAAGATATAACAGGGGCGTCCTACGAGCAGTACTTC
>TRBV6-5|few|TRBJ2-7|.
CASSWTDNYEQYF
TGTGCCAGCAGTTGGACCGATAACTACGAGCAGTACTTC
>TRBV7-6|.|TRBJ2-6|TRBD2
CASSFRGAGANVLTF
TGTGCCAGCAGCTTCCGGGGGGCTGGGGCCAACGTCCTGACTTTC
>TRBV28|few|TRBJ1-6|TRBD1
CASRTGVDSPLHF
TGTGCCAGCAGAACAGGGGTAGATTCACCCCTCCACTTT
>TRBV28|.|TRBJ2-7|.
CASRGVEQYF
TGTGCCAGCAGAGGGGTCGAGCAGTACTTC
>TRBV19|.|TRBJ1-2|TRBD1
CASSMTGDDGYTF
TGTGCCAGTAGTATGACAGGGGACGACGGCTACACCTTC
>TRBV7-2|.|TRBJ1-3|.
CASSLGGNTIYF
TGTGCCAGCAGCTTAGGGGGAAACACCATATATTTT
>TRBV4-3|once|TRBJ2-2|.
CASSQEYGANTGELFF
TGCGCCAGCAGCCAAGAGTACGGAGCGAACACCGGGGAGCTGTTTTTT
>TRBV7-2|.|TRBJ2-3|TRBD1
CASSFNGRQGGTDTQYF
TGTGCCAGCAGCTTTAACGGGCGACAGGGTGGTACAGATACGCAGTATTTT
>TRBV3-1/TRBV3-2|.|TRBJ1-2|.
CASSTSVVGYTF
TGTGCCAGCAGCACCTCAGTGGTGGGCTACACCTTC
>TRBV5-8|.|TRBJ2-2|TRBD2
CASSLEAGLSFTGELFF
TGTGCCAGCAGCTTGGAGGCGGGACTATCTTTCACCGGGGAGCTGTTTTTT
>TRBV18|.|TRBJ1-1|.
CASSQGTPGDTEAFF
TGTGCCAGCTCCCAAGGGACACCTGGGGACACTGAAGCTTTCTTT
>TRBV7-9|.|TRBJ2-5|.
CASSDQGIGKTQYF
TGTGCCAGCAGCGATCAGGGGATCGGTAAGACCCAGTACTTC
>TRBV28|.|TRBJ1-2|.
CASRGIGGPGGYTF
TGTGCCAGCAGGGGGATCGGAGGGCCCGGTGGCTACACCTTC
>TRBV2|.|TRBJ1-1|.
CASTWGGNTEAFF
TGTGCCAGCACGTGGGGGGGAAACACTGAAGCTTTCTTT
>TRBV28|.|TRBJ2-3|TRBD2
CASTPSGSTDTQYF
TGTGCCAGCACGCCTAGCGGTAGCACAGATACGCAGTATTTT
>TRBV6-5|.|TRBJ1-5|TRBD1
CASRRQGVNQPQHF
TGTGCCAGCAGGCGACAGGGGGTCAATCAGCCCCAGCATTTT
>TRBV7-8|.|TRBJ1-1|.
CASSPQPTNTEAFF
TGTGCCAGCAGCCCACAGCCTACGAACACTGAAGCTTTCTTT
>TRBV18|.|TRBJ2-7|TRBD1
CASSPNTGTGGNEQYF
TGTGCCAGCTCACCGAATACCGGGACAGGGGGCAACGAGCAGTACTTC
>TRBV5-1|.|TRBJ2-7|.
CASSLTAGDVYEQYF
TGCGCCAGCAGCTTGACGGCAGGGGATGTCTACGAGCAGTACTTC
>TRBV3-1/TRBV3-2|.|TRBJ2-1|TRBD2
CASSPGLAKNEQFF
TGTGCCAGCAGCCCGGGACTAGCTAAAAATGAGCAGTTCTTC
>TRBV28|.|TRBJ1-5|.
CASTPRQGTGNQPQHF
TGTGCCAGCACCCCCCGGCAGGGTACGGGCAATCAGCCCCAGCATTTT
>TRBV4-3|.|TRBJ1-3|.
CASSLRGGPGNTIYF
TGCGCCAGCAGCCTTCGCGGGGGGCCTGGAAACACCATATATTTT
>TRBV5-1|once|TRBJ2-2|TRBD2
CATESGGSTGELFF
TGCGCCACGGAGAGCGGGGGGAGCACCGGGGAGCTGTTTTTT
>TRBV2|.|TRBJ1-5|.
CASSVNRASNQPQHF
TGTGCCAGCAGTGTAAACAGGGCGAGCAATCAGCCCCAGCATTTT
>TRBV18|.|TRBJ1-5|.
CASSPNSPGTSSNQPQHF
TGTGCCAGCTCACCAAACTCCCCGGGGACCTCTAGCAATCAGCCCCAGCATTTT
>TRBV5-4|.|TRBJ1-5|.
CASSLAGQPQHF
TGTGCCAGCAGCTTGGCGGGACAGCCCCAGCATTTT
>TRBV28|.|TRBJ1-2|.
CASSLTGGYGYTF
TGTGCCAGCAGTTTGACGGGAGGCTATGGCTACACCTTC
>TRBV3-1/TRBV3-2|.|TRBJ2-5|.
CASTQWGSQETQYF
TGTGCCAGCACCCAATGGGGCAGCCAAGAGACCCAGTACTTC
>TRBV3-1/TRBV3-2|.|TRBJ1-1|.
CASSEGPMHTEAFF
TGTGCCAGCAGCGAAGGGCCAATGCACACTGAAGCTTTCTTT
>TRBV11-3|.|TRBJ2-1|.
CASSLDPPYTGYNEQFF
TGTGCCAGCAGCTTAGACCCGCCCTACACCGGGTACAATGAGCAGTTCTTC
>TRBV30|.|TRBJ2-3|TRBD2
CAWRGASGVSDTQYF
TGTGCCTGGAGGGGAGCTAGCGGGGTCTCAGATACGCAGTATTTT
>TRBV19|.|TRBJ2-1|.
CASTQDREGYNEQFF
TGTGCCAGTACCCAAGACAGGGAGGGATACAATGAGCAGTTCTTC
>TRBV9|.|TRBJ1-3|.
CASSVRGAAGNTIYF
TGTGCCAGCAGCGTCCGGGGGGCTGCTGGAAACACCATATATTTT
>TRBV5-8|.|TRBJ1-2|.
CASSLVALRRYTF
TGTGCCAGCAGCTTGGTGGCCCTGCGACGCTACACCTTC
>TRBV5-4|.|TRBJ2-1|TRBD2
CASSLSLAEYNEQFF
TGTGCCAGCAGCTTGAGCCTAGCGGAGTACAATGAGCAGTTCTTC
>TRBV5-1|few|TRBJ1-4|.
CASSLALGRGEKLFF
TGCGCCAGCAGCCTGGCATTGGGGCGCGGTGAAAAACTGTTTTTT
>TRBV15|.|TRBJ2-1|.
CATSRGPSSSYNEQFF
TGTGCCACCAGCAGAGGGCCATCGAGCTCCTACAATGAGCAGTTCTTC
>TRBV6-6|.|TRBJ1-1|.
CASSYSGQGAEAFF
TGTGCCAGCAGTTACTCCGGCCAGGGAGCTGAAGCTTTCTTT
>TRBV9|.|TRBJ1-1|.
CASSVLGSNTEAFF
TGTGCCAGCAGCGTATTGGGGTCGAACACTGAAGCTTTCTTT
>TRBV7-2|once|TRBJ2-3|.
CASSLVRSQPGDTQYF
TGTGCCAGCAGCTTAGTACGCAGCCAGCCCGGCGATACGCAGTATTTT
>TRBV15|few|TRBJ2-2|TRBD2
CATSRDLAGVTVTGELFF
TGTGCCACCAGCAGAGATCTAGCGGGGGTAACAGTAACCGGGGAGCTGTTTTTT
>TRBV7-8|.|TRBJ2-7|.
CASSPQGYPPSEQYF
TGTGCCAGCAGCCCGCAGGGATACCCCCCCTCCGAGCAGTACTTC
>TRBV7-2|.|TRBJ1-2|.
CASIQRPGSYGYTF
TGTGCCAGCATCCAGCGGCCCGGGAGCTATGGCTACACCTTC
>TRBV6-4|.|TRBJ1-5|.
CASRVTGMGQPQHF
TGTGCCAGCAGAGTAACAGGGATGGGTCAGCCCCAGCATTTT
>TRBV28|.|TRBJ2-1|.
CASRGFGQSYNEQFF
TGTGCCAGCAGGGGGTTCGGGCAGAGCTACAATGAGCAGTTCTTC
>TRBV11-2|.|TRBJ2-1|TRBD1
CASSLAGGTAYEQFF
TGTGCCAGCAGCTTAGCGGGTGGGACAGCTTATGAGCAGTTCTTC
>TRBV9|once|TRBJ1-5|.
CASSPTPTPGGNQPQHF
TGTGCCAGCAGCCCCACCCCTACTCCAGGGGGCAATCAGCCCCAGCATTTT
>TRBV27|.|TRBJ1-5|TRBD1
CASRLSLGQDNQPQHF
TGTGCCAGCAGGCTATCACTCGGACAGGACAATCAGCCCCAGCATTTT
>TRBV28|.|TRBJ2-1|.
CASSTLNEQFF
TGTGCCAGCAGCACGCTCAATGAGCAGTTCTTC
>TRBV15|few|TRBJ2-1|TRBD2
CATSRPPASGKNEQFF
TGTGCCACCAGCAGGCCCCCGGCTAGCGGAAAAAATGAGCAGTTCTTC
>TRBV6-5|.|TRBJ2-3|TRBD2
CASSPGGNTDTQYF
TGTGCCAGCAGTCCCGGGGGGAACACAGATACGCAGTATTTT
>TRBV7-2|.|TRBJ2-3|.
CASSLDLSAASTDTQYF
TGTGCCAGCAGCTTAGATCTCTCAGCGGCTAGCACAGATACGCAGTATTTT
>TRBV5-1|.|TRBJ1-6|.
CASSLGGGDSPLHF
TGCGCCAGCAGCTTGGGCGGCGGGGATTCACCCCTCCACTTT
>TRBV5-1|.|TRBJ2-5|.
CASRPTAGSVKTQYF
TGCGCCAGCAGGCCGACGGCTGGGAGCGTGAAGACCCAGTACTTC
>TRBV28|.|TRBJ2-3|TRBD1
CASTRSSGTGGGSTDTQYF
TGTGCCAGCACCCGATCTTCGGGAACAGGGGGAGGAAGCACAGATACGCAGTATTTT
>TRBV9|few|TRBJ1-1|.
CASSGRVDMNTEAFF
TGTGCCAGCAGCGGTCGGGTTGATATGAACACTGAAGCTTTCTTT
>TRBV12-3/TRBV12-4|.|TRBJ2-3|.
CASTGTTDTQYF
TGTGCCAGCACGGGCACCACAGATACGCAGTATTTT
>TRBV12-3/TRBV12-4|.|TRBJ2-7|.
CASRPSGPFEQYF
TGTGCCAGCAGACCCTCCGGCCCCTTCGAGCAGTACTTC